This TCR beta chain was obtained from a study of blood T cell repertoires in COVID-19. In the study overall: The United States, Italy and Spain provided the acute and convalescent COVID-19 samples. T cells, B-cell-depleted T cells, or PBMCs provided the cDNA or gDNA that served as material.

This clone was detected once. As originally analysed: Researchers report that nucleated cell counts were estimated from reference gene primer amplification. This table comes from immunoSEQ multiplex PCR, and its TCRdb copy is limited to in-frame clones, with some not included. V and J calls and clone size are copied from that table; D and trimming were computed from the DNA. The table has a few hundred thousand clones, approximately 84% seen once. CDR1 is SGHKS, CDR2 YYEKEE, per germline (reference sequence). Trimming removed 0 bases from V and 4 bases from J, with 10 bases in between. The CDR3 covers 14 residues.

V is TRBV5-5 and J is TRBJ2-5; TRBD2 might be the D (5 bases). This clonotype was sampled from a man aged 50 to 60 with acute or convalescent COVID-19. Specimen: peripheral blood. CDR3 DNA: TGTGCCAGCAGCTTGGGAGGGTTCGGAGAGACCCAGTACTTC. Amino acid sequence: CASSLGGFGETQYF.